The rows below give T cell receptor beta chains drawn from one sample of a study of a mutant IDH1 vaccine in newly diagnosed glioma. Sequenced by immunoSEQ multiplex PCR; TCRdb stores in-frame clones only, minus some. The sample contains about 94,000 clones, roughly nine tenths of which appear only once. What these receptors recognize is not known. Sequenced material: PBMCs, taken from a glioma patient whose treatment included an IDH1 peptide vaccine. Receptor source: a woman aged 50 to 60 with glioma. Both conserved end residues are part of each CDR3. Size tells how often a clone was seen (once, few, many) or the class of an expanded clone, and some rows leave it out.

>TRBJ2-7|NA|TRBV6-5
CASSPVGGAYEQYF
>TRBJ1-4|once|TRBV6-1
CASSEPFNEKLFF
>TRBJ2-3|NA|TRBV6-4
CASSALAGGGDTDTQYF
>TRBJ2-5|NA|TRBV10-1
CASSDIVASETQYF
>TRBJ1-1|NA|TRBV5-5
CASSHYWVNTEAFF
>TRBJ2-1|once|TRBV19
CASSRGLAGNEQFF
>TRBJ2-5|NA|TRBV21-1
CASNNWASGQKNQETQYF
>TRBJ2-3|NA|TRBV7-8
CASSTIAGGRTDTQYF
>TRBJ2-5|NA|TRBV11-2
CASSLGGYQETQYF
>TRBJ1-2|NA|TRBV27
CASSLTGTGHYGYTF
>TRBJ1-1|few|TRBV5-1
CASSPTGPSAFF
>TRBJ1-1|NA|TRBV5-5
CASSSGTNTEAFF
>TRBJ2-2|once|TRBV7-9
CASSPLGRDTGELFF
>TRBJ1-4|NA|TRBV27
CASSNRVFEKLFF
>TRBJ1-1|NA|TRBV28
CASSVATGNTEAFF
>TRBJ2-1|NA|TRBV27
CASSFLPGQGAKNEQFF
>TRBJ1-1|NA|TRBV6-5
CASSYSRGIAFF
>TRBJ2-7|NA|TRBV10-2
CASSEFSWTGHLTYEQYF
>TRBJ2-2|NA|TRBV19
CASTLGTALNTGELFF
>TRBJ2-3|NA|TRBV7-2
CASSQSGRVSFTQYF
>TRBJ2-1|NA|TRBV18
CASSPPDSYNEQFF
>TRBJ1-2|NA|TRBV7-3
CASSLAGGNYGYTF
>TRBJ2-5|NA|TRBV27
CASSLRLPQKETQYF
>TRBJ2-4|NA|TRBV5-4
CASSTQGTKNIQYF
>TRBJ2-1|NA|TRBV27
CASSLSWRPSGRGNEQFF
>TRBJ2-3|NA|TRBV4-2
CASSQERAGPTDTQYF
>TRBJ1-5|NA|TRBV30
CAWQKGPDQPQHF
>TRBJ2-1|NA|TRBV28
CASSSVLGGGSYNEQFF
>TRBJ2-7|NA|TRBV5-4
CASSLAADGSEQYF
>TRBJ2-3|NA|TRBV27
CASSLARQGTDTQYF
>TRBJ2-1|NA|TRBV7-3
CASSQGREKANEQFF
>TRBJ1-1|NA|TRBV5-1
CASSLGGLDTEAFF
>TRBJ2-7|NA|TRBV4-1
CASSSIGKGYEQYF
>TRBJ2-1|NA|TRBV28
CASSSPTSSYNEQFF
>TRBJ2-5|NA|TRBV19
CASSIGQQETQYF
>TRBJ2-6|NA|TRBV7-6
CASSLRGVGPDSGANVLTF
>TRBJ1-5|NA|TRBV18
CASSPYDGGMNQPQHF
>TRBJ2-1|NA|TRBV21-1
CASSTMGSGRVPEQFF
>TRBJ2-4|NA|TRBV19
CASSIQGAGENIQYF
>TRBJ1-1|NA|TRBV6-1
CASSGQRSMNTEAFF
>TRBJ2-1|NA|TRBV7-3
CASSTRQGWEQFF
>TRBJ2-1|NA|TRBV9
CASSPWTGSMFF
>TRBJ1-1|NA|TRBV6-5
CASSRDTKKEAFF
>TRBJ1-2|few|TRBV28
CASRPGLDVNYGYTF
>TRBJ1-5|NA|TRBV28
CASSLVPDEPQHF
>TRBJ1-1|NA|TRBV4-1
CASSQDRDPKGTEAFF